This TCR beta chain came from a study of blood T cell repertoires in COVID-19. For the study at large: COVID-19 samples from acute and convalescent phases originated in the United States, Italy and Spain. PBMCs, B-cell-depleted T cells, or T cells provided the cDNA or gDNA that made up the material.

Original analysis: For nucleated cells, counts were estimated from reference gene primer amplification. The repertoire was sequenced with immunoSEQ multiplex PCR; TCRdb's copy has only in-frame clones and lacks some. V, J and clone size derive from that table, while D and trimming were established from the DNA sequence. The sample yields under 150,000 clones, about 82% seen once. This CDR3 is built from 16 residues. Germline CDR1 reads SGHNT; CDR2 reads YYREEE (reference sequence). V was clipped by 4 bases and J by 7 bases; unmatched bases: 8. The chain joins TRBV5-4 to TRBJ2-5, with 15 bases matching TRBD2. The sample comprised peripheral blood. This TCR was recovered from a woman aged 40 to 50 with active or convalescent COVID-19. In DNA, the CDR3 is TGTGCCAGCAGCACGGGACTAGCGGGAGGCCGAGGGACCCAGTACTTC. Protein sequence: CASSTGLAGGRGTQYF.